What follows are 6 T cell receptor beta chains derived from one specimen sequenced in a study of cytomegalovirus exposure and HLA in healthy donors. The PCR contained 60 Vbeta and 13 Jbeta primers. Profiling relied on immunoSEQ multiplex PCR, and the TCRdb table lists in-frame clones only, not all of them. This table has around 230,000 clones, 85% appearing once. The specimen was PBMCs. The receptors stem from a girl aged 2-15 years in good health and CMV-seronegative.

A few counts support this clone. The genes are TRBV7-6 and TRBJ1-4; 8 nucleotides agree with TRBD1. The germline CDR1 and CDR2 sequences are SGHVS and FNYEAQ. This CDR3 comprises 15 residues. V lost 5 bases to trimming and J lost 5 bases; unmatched junction nucleotides: 7. The CDR3 bases are TGTGCCAGCAGCGCCCGTCGGACAGGGAATGAAAAACTGTTTTTT. Protein: CASSARRTGNEKLFF.

This chain joins TRBV7-8 and TRBJ1-6; tentatively, D is TRBD1 (5 bases). The germline V gene encodes CDR1 SGHVS and CDR2 FQNEAQ. With 1 base removed from V and 8 bases from J, the gap between germline ends came to 9 bases. The CDR3 runs 14 residues. CDR3: CASSLGLTDSPLHF. CDR3 DNA sequence: TGTGCCAGCAGCTTAGGTCTGACAGATTCACCCCTCCACTTT.

The chain joins TRBV15 to TRBJ1-2, with D possibly TRBD1 on 5 matching bases. V gave up 2 bases and J gave up 3 bases, with 10 bases separating them. The CDR3 loop spans 14 amino acids. Germline CDR1 reads LNHNV; CDR2 reads YYDKDF (reference sequence). The CDR3 region is CATSRPGLHYGYTF. DNA for the CDR3: TGTGCCACCAGCAGACCGGGACTGCACTATGGCTACACCTTC.

V gene TRBV4-2 combines with J gene TRBJ2-1; D ambiguous. The V end lost 0 bases, the J end lost 0 bases, and 9 bases lay between the germline ends. The length of the CDR3 is 16 residues. CDR1 and CDR2 from the germline V gene are LGHNA and YNFKEQ. CDR3: CASSQDRATSYNEQFF. CDR3 coding DNA: TGTGCCAGCAGCCAAGATCGAGCGACCTCCTACAATGAGCAGTTCTTC.

This rearrangement joins TRBV4-2 to TRBJ1-1; 7 bases are shared with TRBD1. The ends lost 0 bases at V and 6 bases at J; junction bases unmatched: 7. In germline, CDR1 is LGHNA, CDR2 YNFKEQ. This CDR3 spans 15 amino acids. CDR3 loop: CASSQDGTVEAEAFF. In DNA form, the CDR3 reads TGTGCCAGCAGCCAAGATGGGACAGTGGAAGCTGAAGCTTTCTTT.

The chain has TRBV10-2 and TRBJ1-6; tentative D call: TRBD1 (6 bases). The CDR3 covers 15 residues. Germline CDR1 is WSHSY and CDR2 is SAAADI. V was trimmed by 7 bases and J by 7 bases, leaving 17 bases between them. The CDR3 spells CASTPQGTGNSPLHF. CDR3 DNA sequence: TGCGCCAGCACCCCACAGGGTACAGGGAATTCACCCCTCCACTTT.